The 14 T cell receptor beta chains below were found in one sample sequenced in a study of T cell responses to AZD1222 COVID-19 vaccine listed by TCRdb under 2021. Libraries were built with the immunoSEQ multiplex PCR assay. Drawn from immuneACCESS, this table holds only the in-frame rearrangements with V and J called that TCRdb kept. Clones are partly lost; checked studies trace under half to an unresolved V gene and leave the rest unexplained. This sample has around 160,000 clones in its table, and around 89% of those were observed once. 4.5% to 6.5% of the sample comes from the top ten. The sample's time point label is to be understood as: baseline before first vaccination. Sequencing was performed on peripheral blood, taken on day 0 of AZD1222 vaccination. The receptors shown here come from an adult in good health.

This sequence joins TRBV5-4 and TRBJ1-6; a possible D gene is TRBD1 (5 bases). V gave up 5 bases and J gave up 8 bases, with 11 bases separating them. The CDR3 length is 13 residues. The germline gives CDR1 SGHNT, CDR2 YYREEE (reference sequence). The DNA for the CDR3 is TGTGCCAGCAGGGGGGACTTCGATTCACCCCTCCACTTT. Translated: CASRGDFDSPLHF.

The chain is built from TRBV19 and TRBJ2-7; no clear D gene. The CDR3 consists of 14 residues. Trimming removed 3 bases from V and 6 bases from J, with 15 bases in between. CDR1 and CDR2 (germline): LNHDA, SQIVND (reference sequence). The CDR3 DNA reads as TGTGCCAGTAGTATTGACCTCAATACGCGCGAGCAGTACTTC. Encoded protein: CASSIDLNTREQYF.

The V call is TRBV10-3, the J call TRBJ1-1; no definite D call. The CDR3 spans 15 residues. V shed 6 bases and J shed 1 base, with 15 bases lying between them. In germline, CDR1 is ENHRY, CDR2 SYGVKD. CDR3 residues: CAIRETLLGNTEAFF. Written as DNA, the CDR3 is TGTGCCATCAGGGAGACCTTGCTGGGGAACACTGAAGCTTTCTTT.

The chain employs TRBV7-9 and TRBJ1-4, with D unresolved. The CDR3 loop spans 15 amino acids. CDR1 and CDR2 from the germline V gene are SEHNR and FQNEAQ (reference sequence). Deletions cut 2 bases from V and 8 bases from J, with 15 bases between. CDR3 nucleotide sequence: TGTGCCAGCAGCTTATACGTGGCAGGCCGAGAAAAACTGTTTTTT. Protein: CASSLYVAGREKLFF.

The chain links TRBV28 to TRBJ1-3, with no clear D. In germline, CDR1 is MDHEN, CDR2 SYDVKM. Trimming took off 0 bases at V and 0 bases at J, with 15 bases between the two ends. The CDR3 covers 18 residues. The CDR3 here is CASSLWPVAGGSGNTIYF. The CDR3 DNA reads as TGTGCCAGCAGTTTATGGCCCGTTGCAGGCGGCTCTGGAAACACCATATATTTT.

This rearrangement joins TRBV27 to TRBJ1-1; D remains ambiguous. The germline gives CDR1 MNHEY, CDR2 SMNVEV (reference sequence). V dropped 3 bases and J dropped 2 bases, with 7 bases sitting between them. CDR3 length equals 13 residues. The CDR3 nucleotides read TGTGCCAGCAGTTTGGTCCTAAACACTGAAGCTTTCTTT. Translation gives CASSLVLNTEAFF.

The CDR3 DNA reads as TGTGCCAGCAGCTTGACTAGCCGGATCGGGGAGCTGTTTTTT. It yields the protein CASSLTSRIGELFF. This chain uses TRBV7-6 with TRBJ2-2; 7 nucleotides agree with TRBD2. This CDR3 spans 14 amino acids. J lost 7 bases, V lost 3 bases, and 5 bases had no gene match. CDR1 is SGHVS and CDR2 is FNYEAQ in the germline V gene.

The J gene is TRBJ1-2, the V gene TRBV28, with a weak D call TRBD1 (6 bases). There are 14 residues in the CDR3. Germline loops: CDR1 MDHEN, CDR2 SYDVKM. V lost 5 bases and J 4 bases, leaving 14 bases between the germline ends. CDR3 in amino acids: CASSPGDVFYGYTF. The CDR3 DNA sequence: TGTGCCAGCAGTCCAGGGGACGTCTTCTATGGCTACACCTTC.

V usage is TRBV28 and J usage is TRBJ1-5; D ambiguous. The CDR3 covers 12 residues. Trimming left V 8 bases short and J 9 bases short, with 14 bases between. The germline gives CDR1 MDHEN, CDR2 SYDVKM. Written as DNA, the CDR3 is TGTGCCAGCCTCGGCGGGAAGGCGCCCCAGCATTTT. Translation: CASLGGKAPQHF.

The rearrangement joins TRBV2 to TRBJ2-1, with 13 bases aligning to TRBD2. Germline V gene data show CDR1 as SNHLY and CDR2 as FYNNEI. CDR3 size: 15 residues. Unmatched junction bases numbered 6, after V lost 7 bases and J lost 6 bases. The CDR3 spells CASNRRLAGGNEQFF. For the CDR3, the DNA is TGTGCCAGCAACCGAAGACTAGCGGGAGGCAATGAGCAGTTCTTC.

The chain is built from TRBV12-3 or TRBV12-4 and TRBJ2-1; unclear D gene. Trimming removed 5 bases from V and 9 bases from J, with 14 bases in between. The length of the CDR3 is 13 residues. The DNA of the CDR3 is TGTGCCAGCAGTCGAGAGGTCCTAGGTGAGCAGTTCTTC. This translates into CASSREVLGEQFF.

The J gene is TRBJ1-4, the V gene TRBV5-8; perhaps TRBD1 as D (5 bases). The CDR3 covers 12 residues. V lost 6 bases and J lost 7, with 10 bases in between. In germline, CDR1 is SGHTS, CDR2 YDEGEE. CDR3: CASTWGSEKLFF. DNA for the CDR3: TGTGCCAGCACCTGGGGGAGTGAAAAACTGTTTTTT.

The chain uses TRBV5-4 and TRBJ1-2; TRBD1 matches 10 bases. Looked up from germline, CDR1 is SGHNT and CDR2 is YYREEE (reference sequence). This CDR3 has 15 residues. After removal of 2 bases from V and 6 bases from J, the junction contained 7 bases not matched to a gene. CDR3 in amino acids: CASSLVRQGANGYTF. In DNA form, the CDR3 reads TGTGCCAGCAGCTTAGTGAGACAGGGGGCAAATGGCTACACCTTC.

The V call is TRBV5-1, the J call TRBJ1-1; D remains unclear. Trimming took off 2 bases at V and 1 base at J, with 9 bases between the two ends. Germline V gene data show CDR1 as SGHRS and CDR2 as YFSETQ. CDR3 length: 14 residues. This CDR3 reads CASSFGVANTEAFF. CDR3 coding DNA: TGCGCCAGCAGCTTTGGGGTTGCGAACACTGAAGCTTTCTTT.